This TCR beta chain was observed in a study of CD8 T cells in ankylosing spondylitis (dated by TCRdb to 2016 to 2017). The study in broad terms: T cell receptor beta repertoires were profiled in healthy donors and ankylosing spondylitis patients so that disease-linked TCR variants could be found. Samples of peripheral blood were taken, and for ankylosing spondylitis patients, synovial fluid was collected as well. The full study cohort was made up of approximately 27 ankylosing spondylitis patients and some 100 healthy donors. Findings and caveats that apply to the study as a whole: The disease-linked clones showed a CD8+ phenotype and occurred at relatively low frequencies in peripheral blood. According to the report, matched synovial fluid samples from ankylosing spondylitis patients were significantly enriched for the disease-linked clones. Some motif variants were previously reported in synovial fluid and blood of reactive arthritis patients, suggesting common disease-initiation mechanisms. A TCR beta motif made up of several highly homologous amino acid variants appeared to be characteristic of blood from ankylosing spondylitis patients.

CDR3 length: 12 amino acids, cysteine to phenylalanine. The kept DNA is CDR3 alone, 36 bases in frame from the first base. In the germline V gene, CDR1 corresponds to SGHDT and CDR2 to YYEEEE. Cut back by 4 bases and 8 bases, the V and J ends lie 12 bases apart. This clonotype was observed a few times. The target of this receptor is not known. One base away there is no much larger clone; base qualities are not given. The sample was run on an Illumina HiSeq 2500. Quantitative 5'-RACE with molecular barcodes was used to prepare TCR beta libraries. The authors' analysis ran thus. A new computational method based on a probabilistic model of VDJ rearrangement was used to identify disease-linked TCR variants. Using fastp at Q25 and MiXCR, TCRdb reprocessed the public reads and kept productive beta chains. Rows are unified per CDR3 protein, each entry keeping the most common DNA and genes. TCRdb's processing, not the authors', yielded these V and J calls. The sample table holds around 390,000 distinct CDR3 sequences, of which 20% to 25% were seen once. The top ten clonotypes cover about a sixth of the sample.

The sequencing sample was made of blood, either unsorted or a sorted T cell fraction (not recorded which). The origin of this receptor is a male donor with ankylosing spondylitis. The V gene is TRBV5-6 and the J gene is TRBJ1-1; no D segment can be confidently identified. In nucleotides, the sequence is TGTGCCAGCAGCCTAGACAAGGCCGAAGCTTTCTTT. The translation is CASSLDKAEAFF.